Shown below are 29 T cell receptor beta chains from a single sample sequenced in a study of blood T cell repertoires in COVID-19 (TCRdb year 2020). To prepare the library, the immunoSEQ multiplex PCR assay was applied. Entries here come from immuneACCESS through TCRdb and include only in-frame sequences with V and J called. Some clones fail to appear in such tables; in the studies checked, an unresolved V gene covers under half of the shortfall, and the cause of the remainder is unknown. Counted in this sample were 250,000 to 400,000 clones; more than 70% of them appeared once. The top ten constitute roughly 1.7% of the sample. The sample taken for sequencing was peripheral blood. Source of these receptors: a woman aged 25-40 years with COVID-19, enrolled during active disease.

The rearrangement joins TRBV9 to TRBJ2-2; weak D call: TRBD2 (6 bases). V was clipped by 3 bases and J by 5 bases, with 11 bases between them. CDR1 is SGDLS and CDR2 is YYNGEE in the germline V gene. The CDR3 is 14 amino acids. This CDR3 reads CASSDRGLTGELFF. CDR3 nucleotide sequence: TGTGCCAGCAGCGATCGGGGGTTAACCGGGGAGCTGTTTTTT.

The DNA of the CDR3 is TGTGCCAGCAGCCCCGGGGACTACCTAAACTACAATGAGCAGTTCTTC. Its protein product is CASSPGDYLNYNEQFF. This sequence joins TRBV9 and TRBJ2-1, with 7 bases matching TRBD2. CDR3 length: 16 amino acids. With 4 bases clipped from V and 3 bases from J, the junction kept 10 bases outside the gene matches. The germline V gene encodes CDR1 SGDLS and CDR2 YYNGEE.

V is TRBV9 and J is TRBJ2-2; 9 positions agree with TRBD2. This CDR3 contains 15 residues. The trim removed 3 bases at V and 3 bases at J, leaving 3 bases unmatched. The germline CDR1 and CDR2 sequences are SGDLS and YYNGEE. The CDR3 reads CASSGTSVDTGELFF. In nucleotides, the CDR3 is TGTGCCAGCAGCGGGACTAGCGTGGACACCGGGGAGCTGTTTTTT.

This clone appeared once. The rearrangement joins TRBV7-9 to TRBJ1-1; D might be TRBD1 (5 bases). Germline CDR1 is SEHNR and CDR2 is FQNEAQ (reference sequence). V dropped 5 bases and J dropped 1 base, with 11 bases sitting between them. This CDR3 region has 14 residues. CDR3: CASSPRGENTEAFF. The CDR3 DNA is TGTGCCAGCAGCCCCCGGGGGGAGAACACTGAAGCTTTCTTT.

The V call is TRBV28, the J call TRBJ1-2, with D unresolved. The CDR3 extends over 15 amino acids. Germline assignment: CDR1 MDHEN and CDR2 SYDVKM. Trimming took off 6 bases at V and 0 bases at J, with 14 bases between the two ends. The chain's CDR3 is CASSPPNPANYGYTF. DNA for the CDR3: TGTGCCAGCAGCCCCCCAAATCCGGCTAACTATGGCTACACCTTC.

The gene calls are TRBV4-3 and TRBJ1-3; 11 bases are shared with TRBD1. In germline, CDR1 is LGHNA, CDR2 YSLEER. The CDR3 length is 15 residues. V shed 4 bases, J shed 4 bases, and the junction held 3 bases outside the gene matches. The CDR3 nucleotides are TGCGCCAGCAGCCCGGACAGGGGGCGAGGAAACACCATATATTTT. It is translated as CASSPDRGRGNTIYF.

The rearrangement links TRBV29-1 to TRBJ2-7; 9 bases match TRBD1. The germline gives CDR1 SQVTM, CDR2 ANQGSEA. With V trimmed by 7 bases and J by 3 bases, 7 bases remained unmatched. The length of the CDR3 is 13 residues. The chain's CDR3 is CSAKQGAGYEQYF. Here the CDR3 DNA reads TGCAGCGCGAAACAGGGGGCGGGCTACGAGCAGTACTTC.

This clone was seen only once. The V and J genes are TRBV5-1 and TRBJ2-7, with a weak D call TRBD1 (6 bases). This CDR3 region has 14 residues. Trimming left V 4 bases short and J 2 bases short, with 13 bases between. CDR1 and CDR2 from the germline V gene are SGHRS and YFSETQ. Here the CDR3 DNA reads TGCGCCAGCAGCCCCCCGGACAGACCCTACGAGCAGTACGTC. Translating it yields CASSPPDRPYEQYV.

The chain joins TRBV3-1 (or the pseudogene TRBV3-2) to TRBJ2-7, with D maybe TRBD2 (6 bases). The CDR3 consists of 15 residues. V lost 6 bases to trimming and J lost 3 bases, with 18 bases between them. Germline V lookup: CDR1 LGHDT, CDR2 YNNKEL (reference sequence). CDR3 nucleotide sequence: TGTGCCAGCAGAGCCCGAGGTTCCGGGAGCTACGAGCAGTACTTC. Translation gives CASRARGSGSYEQYF.

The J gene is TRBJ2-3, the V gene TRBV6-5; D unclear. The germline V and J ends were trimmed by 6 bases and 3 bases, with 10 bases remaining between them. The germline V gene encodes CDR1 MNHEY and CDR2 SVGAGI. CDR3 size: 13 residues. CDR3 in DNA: TGTGCCAGCAGCCCAACAATTACAGATACGCAGTATTTT. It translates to CASSPTITDTQYF.

Here the CDR3 reads CASSQPGQGAYEQYF. CDR3 coding DNA: TGTGCCAGCAGCCAACCGGGACAGGGGGCATACGAGCAGTACTTC. The V gene is TRBV3-1 (or the pseudogene TRBV3-2), the J gene TRBJ2-7, with TRBD1 matching 12 bases. The CDR3 loop spans 15 amino acids. The V and J ends lost 2 bases and 4 bases, in that order; junction bases with no gene match: 3. The germline V gene encodes CDR1 LGHDT and CDR2 YNNKEL (reference sequence).

The CDR3 loop is CASGGLALQETQYF. The DNA for the CDR3 is TGTGCCAGCGGGGGACTAGCGTTACAAGAGACCCAGTACTTC. The rearrangement joins TRBV2 to TRBJ2-5; 10 positions match TRBD2. Germline V gene sequence: CDR1 SNHLY, CDR2 FYNNEI. V lost 8 bases to trimming and J lost 2 bases; unmatched junction nucleotides: 5. The CDR3 is 14 residues long.

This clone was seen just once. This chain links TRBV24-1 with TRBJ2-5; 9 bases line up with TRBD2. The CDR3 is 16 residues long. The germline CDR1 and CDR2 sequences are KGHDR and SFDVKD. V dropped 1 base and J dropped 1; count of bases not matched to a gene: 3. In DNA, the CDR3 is TGTGCCACCAGTGATTTTCCAGCGGGGGGCCAAGAGACCCAGTACTTC. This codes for CATSDFPAGGQETQYF.

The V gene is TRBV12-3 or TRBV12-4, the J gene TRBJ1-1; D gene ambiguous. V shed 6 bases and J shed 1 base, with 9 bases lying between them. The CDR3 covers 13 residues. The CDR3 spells CASRGPQNTEAFF. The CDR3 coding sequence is TGTGCCAGCAGGGGCCCCCAGAACACTGAAGCTTTCTTT.

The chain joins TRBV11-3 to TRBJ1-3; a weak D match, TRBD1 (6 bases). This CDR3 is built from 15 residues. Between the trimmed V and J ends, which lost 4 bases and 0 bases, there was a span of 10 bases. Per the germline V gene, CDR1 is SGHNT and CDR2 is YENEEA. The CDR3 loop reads CASSYKGGSGNTIYF. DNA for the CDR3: TGTGCCAGCAGCTATAAAGGGGGCTCTGGAAACACCATATATTTT.

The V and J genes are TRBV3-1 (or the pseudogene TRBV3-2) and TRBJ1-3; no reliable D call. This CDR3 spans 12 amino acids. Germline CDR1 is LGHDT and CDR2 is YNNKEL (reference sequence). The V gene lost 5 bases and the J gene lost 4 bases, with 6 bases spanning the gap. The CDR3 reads CASSSGGNTIYF. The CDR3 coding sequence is TGTGCCAGCAGCTCTGGCGGAAACACCATATATTTT.

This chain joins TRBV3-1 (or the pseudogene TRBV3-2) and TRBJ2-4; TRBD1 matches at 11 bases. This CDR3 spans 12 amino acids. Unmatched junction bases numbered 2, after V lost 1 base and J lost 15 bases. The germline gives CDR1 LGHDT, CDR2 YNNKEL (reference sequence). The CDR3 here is CASSQGGTGGYF. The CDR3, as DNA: TGTGCCAGCAGCCAAGGCGGGACAGGGGGGTACTTC.

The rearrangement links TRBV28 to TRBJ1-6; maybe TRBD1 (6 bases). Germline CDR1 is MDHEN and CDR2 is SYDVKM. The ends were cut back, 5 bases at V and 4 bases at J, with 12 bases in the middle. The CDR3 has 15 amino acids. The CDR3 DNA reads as TGTGCCAGCAGTCGACTACAGGGATATAATTCACCCCTCCACTTT. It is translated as CASSRLQGYNSPLHF.

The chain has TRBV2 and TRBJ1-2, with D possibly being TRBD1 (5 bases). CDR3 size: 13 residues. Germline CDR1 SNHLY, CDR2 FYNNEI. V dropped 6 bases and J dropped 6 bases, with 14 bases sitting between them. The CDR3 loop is CASRLAGVDGYTF. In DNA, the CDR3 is TGTGCCAGCAGACTGGCGGGGGTTGATGGCTACACCTTC.

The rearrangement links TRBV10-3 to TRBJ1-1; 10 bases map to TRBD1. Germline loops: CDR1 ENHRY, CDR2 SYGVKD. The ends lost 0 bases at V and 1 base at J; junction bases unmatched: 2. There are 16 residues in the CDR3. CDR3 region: CAISESDRGWNTEAFF. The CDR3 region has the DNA TGTGCCATCAGTGAGTCGGACAGGGGGTGGAACACTGAAGCTTTCTTT.

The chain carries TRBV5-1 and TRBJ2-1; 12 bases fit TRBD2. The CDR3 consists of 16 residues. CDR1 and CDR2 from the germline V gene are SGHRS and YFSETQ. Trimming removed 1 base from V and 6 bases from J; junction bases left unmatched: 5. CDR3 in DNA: TGCGCCAGCAGCTTGCTCCCACTAGCGGGGGGCAATGAGCAGTTCTTC. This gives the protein CASSLLPLAGGNEQFF.

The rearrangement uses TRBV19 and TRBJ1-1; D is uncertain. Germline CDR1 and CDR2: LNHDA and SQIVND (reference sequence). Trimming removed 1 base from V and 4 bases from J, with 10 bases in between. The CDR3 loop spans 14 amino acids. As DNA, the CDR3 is TGTGCCAGTAGTATAGGCGGGGTAAGCACTGAAGCTTTCTTT. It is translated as CASSIGGVSTEAFF.

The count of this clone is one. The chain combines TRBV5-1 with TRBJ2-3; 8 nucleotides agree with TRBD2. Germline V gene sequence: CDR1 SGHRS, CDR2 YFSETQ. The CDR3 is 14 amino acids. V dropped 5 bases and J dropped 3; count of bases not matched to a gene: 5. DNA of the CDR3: TGCGCCAGCAGTCAGCGGGGGATGACAGATACGCAGTATTTT. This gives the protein CASSQRGMTDTQYF.

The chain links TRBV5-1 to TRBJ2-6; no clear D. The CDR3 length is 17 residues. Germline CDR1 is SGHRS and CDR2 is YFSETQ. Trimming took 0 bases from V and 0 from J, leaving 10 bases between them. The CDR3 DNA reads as TGCGCCAGCAGCTTGGGGGCCCTTACCTCTGGGGCCAACGTCCTGACTTTC. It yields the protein CASSLGALTSGANVLTF.

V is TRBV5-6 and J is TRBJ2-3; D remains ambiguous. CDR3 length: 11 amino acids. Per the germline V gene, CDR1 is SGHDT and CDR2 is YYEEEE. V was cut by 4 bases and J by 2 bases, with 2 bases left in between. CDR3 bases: TGTGCCAGCAGCCACACAGATACGCAGTATTTT. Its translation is CASSHTDTQYF.

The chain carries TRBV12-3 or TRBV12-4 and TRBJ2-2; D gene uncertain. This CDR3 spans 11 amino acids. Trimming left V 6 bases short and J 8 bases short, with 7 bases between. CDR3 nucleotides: TGTGCCAGCAGGTGGCTTGGGGAGCTGTTTTTT. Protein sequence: CASRWLGELFF.

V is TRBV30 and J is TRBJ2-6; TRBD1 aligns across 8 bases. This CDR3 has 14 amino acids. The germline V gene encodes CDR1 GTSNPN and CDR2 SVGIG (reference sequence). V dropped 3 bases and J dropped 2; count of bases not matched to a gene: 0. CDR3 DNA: TGTGCCTGGAGCAGGGGGCCTGGGGCCAACGTCCTGACTTTC. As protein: CAWSRGPGANVLTF.

Here the CDR3 reads CACLGQLNTGELFF. The CDR3 DNA follows: TGTGCCTGCCTGGGACAGTTGAACACCGGGGAGCTGTTTTTT. The V call is TRBV30, the J call TRBJ2-2; TRBD1 agrees at 7 bases. J lost 1 base, V lost 6 bases, and 5 bases had no gene match. Germline CDR1 and CDR2: GTSNPN and SVGIG (reference sequence). This CDR3 has 14 amino acids. Filled out from reference TRBV30 and TRBJ2-2, the complete variable domain reads SQTIHQWPATLVQPVGSPLSLECTVEGTSNPNLYWYRQAAGRGLQLLFYSVGIGQISSEVPQNLSASRPQDRQFILSSKKLLLSDSGFYLCACLGQLNTGELFFGEGSRLTVL.

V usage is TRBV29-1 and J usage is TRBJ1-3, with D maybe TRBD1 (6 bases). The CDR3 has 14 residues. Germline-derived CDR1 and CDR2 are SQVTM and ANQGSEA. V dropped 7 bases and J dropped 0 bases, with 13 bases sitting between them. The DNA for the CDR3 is TGCAGCGCCGCGGACAGTAACTCTGGAAACACCATATATTTT. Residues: CSAADSNSGNTIYF.